Below, 21 T cell receptor beta chains from the same sample are listed, as sequenced in a study of T cell responses to AZD1222 COVID-19 vaccine. The repertoire was sequenced with immunoSEQ multiplex PCR; TCRdb's copy has only in-frame clones and lacks some. The data contain 100,000 to 150,000 clones, about nine tenths of them singletons. This material consisted of peripheral blood, taken on day 0 of AZD1222 vaccination. Receptors originate from an adult in good health.

This chain links TRBV7-3 with TRBJ2-1, with 11 bases lining up with TRBD2. J was trimmed by 6 bases and V by 4 bases; bases with no gene match: 5. Germline V gene lookup returns CDR1 SGHTA and CDR2 FQGTGA. CDR3 length: 15 amino acids. This CDR3 reads CASSSIAGGSNEQFF. In nucleotides, the CDR3 is TGTGCCAGCAGCTCGATAGCGGGGGGGTCCAATGAGCAGTTCTTC.

This rearrangement joins TRBV5-5 to TRBJ1-1; the D is unclear. V was trimmed by 5 bases and J by 4 bases, leaving 15 bases between them. Germline V CDR1 and CDR2: SGHKS, YYEKEE (reference sequence). This CDR3 region has 14 residues. CDR3 loop: CASRDPGYGTEAFF. The DNA for the CDR3 is TGTGCCAGCAGGGACCCGGGGTATGGCACTGAAGCTTTCTTT.

Only one count was recorded for this clone. The chain employs TRBV27 and TRBJ1-2; 10 nucleotides match TRBD1. This CDR3 comprises 14 residues. Germline V gene lookup returns CDR1 MNHEY and CDR2 SMNVEV (reference sequence). The ends lost 3 bases at V and 5 bases at J; junction bases unmatched: 3. The CDR3 nucleotides read TGTGCCAGCAGTTTCAGGGGACAGGGGTATGGCTACACCTTC. Protein sequence: CASSFRGQGYGYTF.

The J gene is TRBJ1-1, the V gene TRBV7-2; a possible D gene is TRBD1 (6 bases). Trimming took 4 bases from V and 1 from J, leaving 7 bases between them. CDR1 and CDR2 from the germline V gene are SGHTA and FQGNSA. The CDR3 is made up of 13 amino acids. The CDR3 region has the DNA TGTGCCAGCAGCTGGGGGCCGAACACTGAAGCTTTCTTT. It translates to CASSWGPNTEAFF.

This rearrangement joins TRBV25-1 to TRBJ1-1, with a tentative D call TRBD1 (5 bases). CDR3 size: 16 residues. Germline V gene data show CDR1 as MGHDK and CDR2 as SYGVNS. Trimming shortened V by 3 bases and J by 1 base, and 15 bases separated the two germline ends. CDR3 sequence (DNA): TGTGCCAGCAGTGACCGTACCCTTCAGGGGAACACTGAAGCTTTCTTT. Its protein product is CASSDRTLQGNTEAFF.

The chain carries TRBV5-8 and TRBJ1-2, with TRBD1 matching over 10 bases. The length of the CDR3 is 14 residues. J was trimmed by 8 bases and V by 5 bases; bases with no gene match: 9. The germline gives CDR1 SGHTS, CDR2 YDEGEE. CDR3 residues: CASSFRDRGRGYTF. Here the CDR3 DNA reads TGTGCCAGCAGTTTCCGGGACAGGGGTCGGGGCTACACCTTC. Using reference TRBV5-8 and TRBJ1-2 for the parts outside the CDR3, the full variable domain is EAGVTQSPTHLIKTRGQQATLRCSPISGHTSVYWYQQALGLGLQFLLWYDEGEERNRGNFPPRFSGRQFPNYSSELNVNALELEDSALYLCASSFRDRGRGYTFGSGTRLTVV.

The V call is TRBV28, the J call TRBJ1-6, with unresolved D. Trimming pared 3 bases from V and 7 bases from J, leaving 4 bases between. The CDR3 runs to 12 residues. In germline, CDR1 is MDHEN, CDR2 SYDVKM. The CDR3 is CASSFGNSPLHF. Here the CDR3 DNA reads TGTGCCAGCAGTTTCGGGAATTCACCCCTCCACTTT.

This chain uses TRBV7-8 with TRBJ1-1; D ambiguous. Germline-derived CDR1 and CDR2 are SGHVS and FQNEAQ. There are 16 residues in the CDR3. V lost 3 bases to trimming and J lost 3 bases, with 17 bases between them. DNA for the CDR3: TGTGCCAGCAGCTTCGGTTTAAGGACGAGGGACACTGAAGCTTTCTTT. Translating it yields CASSFGLRTRDTEAFF. Variable domain in full (rest from reference TRBV7-8 and TRBJ1-1): GAGVSQSPRYKVAKRGQDVALRCDPISGHVSLFWYQQALGQGPEFLTYFQNEAQLDKSGLPSDRFFAERPEGSVSTLKIQRTQQEDSAVYLCASSFGLRTRDTEAFFGQGTRLTVV.

The gene calls are TRBV19 and TRBJ2-1; TRBD2 agrees at 13 bases. Germline CDR1 is LNHDA and CDR2 is SQIVND (reference sequence). The CDR3 loop spans 17 amino acids. Trimming took 5 bases from V and 3 from J; bases not matched to a gene: 7. The CDR3: CASSVGTSGVNYNEQFF. CDR3 sequence (DNA): TGTGCCAGTAGTGTCGGGACTAGCGGGGTTAACTACAATGAGCAGTTCTTC.

This sequence joins TRBV30 and TRBJ1-5; 11 bases are shared with TRBD1. Germline values: CDR1 GTSNPN, CDR2 SVGIG (reference sequence). Trimming removed 4 bases from V and 7 bases from J; junction bases left unmatched: 9. This CDR3 has 15 residues. CDR3 in DNA: TGTGCCTGGAATGAGGGACAGGGGGAGCGGCAGCCCCAGCATTTT. Amino acids: CAWNEGQGERQPQHF.

The V and J genes are TRBV5-5 and TRBJ1-3; tentatively, D is TRBD1 (6 bases). Germline V CDR1 and CDR2: SGHKS, YYEKEE (reference sequence). The CDR3 has 16 amino acids. The ends were cut back, 4 bases at V and 0 bases at J, with 14 bases in the middle. The CDR3 protein is CASSPGGPSSGNTIYF. The CDR3 bases are TGTGCCAGCAGCCCGGGGGGCCCAAGCTCTGGAAACACCATATATTTT.

The sample holds one count of this clone. The rearrangement links TRBV3-1 (or the pseudogene TRBV3-2) to TRBJ2-7; possible D gene TRBD2, 6 bases. This CDR3 has 13 residues. V was shortened by 2 bases and J by 3 bases, with 8 bases between the two germline ends. Germline CDR1 LGHDT, CDR2 YNNKEL (reference sequence). DNA for the CDR3: TGTGCCAGCAGCCAACCGGGACTCTACGAGCAGTACTTC. It codes for CASSQPGLYEQYF.

This rearrangement joins TRBV27 to TRBJ2-5; D gene ambiguous. Germline lookup yields CDR1 MNHEY and CDR2 SMNVEV (reference sequence). V dropped 4 bases and J dropped 9 bases, with 18 bases sitting between them. The CDR3 is made up of 14 amino acids. The CDR3 sequence is CASSYNSGFPPQYF. The CDR3 bases are TGTGCCAGCAGTTACAACTCGGGTTTCCCTCCCCAGTACTTC.

CDR3 sequence reads: CASSPSGQNTEAFF. The CDR3 bases are TGTGCCAGCTCACCTTCGGGTCAGAACACTGAAGCTTTCTTT. The gene calls are TRBV18 and TRBJ1-1, with D uncertain. CDR1 and CDR2 from the germline V gene are KGHSH and LQKENI. The germline V and J ends were trimmed by 3 bases and 1 base, with 9 bases remaining between them. This CDR3 is 14 amino acids long.

The gene calls are TRBV14 and TRBJ2-3, with D possibly TRBD2 on 5 matching bases. This CDR3 has 16 residues. Looked up from germline, CDR1 is SGHDN and CDR2 is FVKESK. Trimming cost V 6 bases and J 2 bases, with 18 bases left between them. The CDR3 spells CASSTFGLTSTDTQYF. The CDR3, as DNA: TGTGCCAGCAGTACCTTCGGACTCACATCCACAGATACGCAGTATTTT. The full variable domain, rest sourced from reference TRBV14 and TRBJ2-3, is EAGVTQFPSHSVIEKGQTVTLRCDPISGHDNLYWYRRVMGKEIKFLLHFVKESKQDESGMPNNRFLAERTGGTYSTLKVQPAELEDSGVYFCASSTFGLTSTDTQYFGPGTRLTVL.

V is TRBV10-3 and J is TRBJ1-1; TRBD1 matches 11 bases. Looked up from germline, CDR1 is ENHRY and CDR2 is SYGVKD. V was pared by 10 bases and J by 1 base, with 5 bases of the junction left unmatched. CDR3 length: 14 amino acids. The CDR3 here is CATGQGAGNTEAFF. The CDR3 coding sequence is TGTGCCACCGGACAGGGGGCTGGGAACACTGAAGCTTTCTTT.

The J gene is TRBJ1-5, the V gene TRBV6-5; no clear D gene. Germline V CDR1 and CDR2: MNHEY, SVGAGI. V was shortened by 4 bases and J by 0 bases, with 13 bases between the two germline ends. The CDR3 contains 16 residues. CDR3 region: CASSSWTGGSNQPQHF. As DNA, the CDR3 is TGTGCCAGCAGTTCCTGGACTGGTGGTAGCAATCAGCCCCAGCATTTT.

This clone was seen only a few times. The rearrangement links TRBV28 to TRBJ2-7; D not certain. The germline gives CDR1 MDHEN, CDR2 SYDVKM. V lost 5 bases, J lost 0 bases, and 11 bases lay in between. The CDR3 length is 14 residues. CDR3 sequence reads: CASSRSDHSYEQYF. Here the CDR3 DNA reads TGTGCCAGCAGTAGGAGCGATCACTCCTACGAGCAGTACTTC.

The V call is TRBV30, the J call TRBJ1-2; the match to TRBD1 covers 9 bases. Germline-derived CDR1 and CDR2 are GTSNPN and SVGIG (reference sequence). The V and J ends lost 8 bases and 4 bases, in that order; junction bases with no gene match: 17. This CDR3 has 16 residues. CDR3 amino acids: CAHLPGTGSVIYGYTF. CDR3 sequence (DNA): TGTGCCCACCTGCCCGGGACAGGGTCTGTGATCTATGGCTACACCTTC. The full variable domain, in which reference TRBV30 and TRBJ1-2 provide the parts outside the CDR3, is SQTIHQWPATLVQPVGSPLSLECTVEGTSNPNLYWYRQAAGRGLQLLFYSVGIGQISSEVPQNLSASRPQDRQFILSSKKLLLSDSGFYLCAHLPGTGSVIYGYTFGSGTRLTVV.

V is TRBV2 and J is TRBJ2-7; D is undetermined. The germline gives CDR1 SNHLY, CDR2 FYNNEI. The CDR3 consists of 13 residues. Trimming removed 7 bases from V and 3 bases from J, with 13 bases in between. This chain's CDR3 is CASMGTADYEQYF. The CDR3 DNA sequence: TGTGCCAGCATGGGAACTGCTGACTACGAGCAGTACTTC.

This clone was found a few times. The chain couples TRBV5-4 to TRBJ1-4; TRBD1 matches 10 bases. There are 16 residues in the CDR3. V shed 4 bases, J shed 0 bases, and the junction held 3 bases outside the gene matches. Germline-derived CDR1 and CDR2 are SGHNT and YYREEE (reference sequence). CDR3 DNA: TGTGCCAGCAGCCCGGGGACAGGGGCAACTAATGAAAAACTGTTTTTT. Protein: CASSPGTGATNEKLFF.